One and the same sample provided the 8 T cell receptor beta chains below, sequenced in a study of cytomegalovirus exposure and HLA in healthy donors. The PCR had 60 Vbeta and 13 Jbeta primers. Sequencing used immunoSEQ multiplex PCR; TCRdb keeps in-frame clones, though not all of them. Of tens of thousands of clones in the sample, around three quarters were seen once. Material: PBMCs. Source of these receptors: a man aged 30-40 years in good health and CMV-seropositive.

In its sample, this clone was seen once. This chain links TRBV5-6 with TRBJ2-3, with TRBD2 matching 11 bases. Per the germline V gene, CDR1 is SGHDT and CDR2 is YYEEEE. The CDR3 runs 17 residues. The V gene end was trimmed by 4 bases and the J gene end by 6 bases; junction bases not matched to a gene: 13. DNA of the CDR3: TGTGCCAGCAGCAGAGATTTACTAGCGGGGGATATTGATACGCAGTATTTT. Its protein is CASSRDLLAGDIDTQYF.

The chain recombines TRBV6-6 with TRBJ2-7, with 7 bases aligning to TRBD1. The V gene's germline CDR1 is MNHNY and CDR2 SVGAGI (reference sequence). CDR3 size: 16 residues. Trimming cost V 6 bases and J 5 bases; bases outside gene matches: 16. The CDR3 DNA reads as TGTGCCAGCAGCAGACGTTCGGAACAGGGGCCCGACGAGCAGTACTTC. This translates into CASSRRSEQGPDEQYF.

The CDR3 DNA reads as TGTGCCAGCAGCCCCGGGACAGGGTCCTTTGGGGCCAAAAACATTCAGTACTTC. It is translated as CASSPGTGSFGAKNIQYF. The gene calls are TRBV5-8 and TRBJ2-4; 9 nucleotides agree with TRBD1. Trimming removed 4 bases from V and 1 base from J; junction bases left unmatched: 12. Germline values: CDR1 SGHTS, CDR2 YDEGEE. This CDR3 spans 18 amino acids.

The chain employs TRBV25-1 and TRBJ2-5; TRBD2 is a possible D gene (5 bases). Germline V CDR1 and CDR2: MGHDK, SYGVNS. The CDR3 is made up of 16 amino acids. Trimming left V 2 bases short and J 1 base short, with 14 bases between. The CDR3 nucleotides read TGTGCCAGCAGTGAAGTCCCAGCGGAGACCCAAGAGACCCAGTACTTC. Translated, it gives CASSEVPAETQETQYF.

Concerning this clone itself: The same CDR3 also results from other DNA sequences found in this sample. V is TRBV14 and J is TRBJ2-1; 7 bases map to TRBD2. Germline V lookup: CDR1 SGHDN, CDR2 FVKESK. The CDR3 length is 14 residues. V lost 0 bases and J lost 14; bases outside the gene matches: 10. The CDR3 nucleotides are TGTGCCAGCAGCCAAGATCGGGAACTGCGGGGGAAGTTCTTC. Translated: CASSQDRELRGKFF.

The V call is TRBV11-2, the J call TRBJ2-5, with 9 bases that match TRBD2. Germline V gene lookup returns CDR1 SGHAT and CDR2 FQNNGV. The length of the CDR3 is 18 residues. With V trimmed by 1 base and J by 6 bases, 15 bases remained unmatched. The CDR3 reads CASSLVSPPGLALKTQYF. CDR3 in DNA: TGTGCCAGCAGCTTAGTTTCACCCCCGGGACTAGCATTGAAGACCCAGTACTTC. Full variable domain (outside the CDR3, taken from reference TRBV11-2 and TRBJ2-5): EAGVAQSPRYKIIEKRQSVAFWCNPISGHATLYWYQQILGQGPKLLIQFQNNGVVDDSQLPKDRFSAERLKGVDSTLKIQPAKLEDSAVYLCASSLVSPPGLALKTQYFGPGTRLLVL.

The rearrangement joins TRBV11-1 to TRBJ2-5, with D perhaps matching TRBD2 (5 bases). The germline V gene encodes CDR1 SGHAT and CDR2 FQDESV (reference sequence). The CDR3 consists of 13 residues. V was pared by 5 bases and J by 3 bases, with 10 bases between. The CDR3 region has the DNA TGTGCCAGCAGCCGACTGGGAGAAGAGACCCAGTACTTC. This gives the protein CASSRLGEETQYF.

V is TRBV10-3 and J is TRBJ1-1; 7 positions match TRBD1. V was pared by 4 bases and J by 1 base, with 6 bases of the junction left unmatched. The germline gives CDR1 ENHRY, CDR2 SYGVKD. The CDR3 spans 15 residues. The CDR3 nucleotides read TGTGCCATCAGTGTTCTCGGACAGGCGAACACTGAAGCTTTCTTT. This translates into CAISVLGQANTEAFF.